Presented here are 21 T cell receptor beta chains from one specimen sequenced in a study of T-cell reconstitution after alpha-beta-depleted transplantation in children. Researchers prepared the TCRbeta library using unique molecular identifiers, the study reports. TCRdb passed the PCR reads through MiXCR, listing each CDR3 protein once. The table lists about 72,000 distinct CDR3 sequences, about 7% of them singletons, with approximately 2.4% in the top ten. The sequencing here drew on PBMCs from the stem cell graft donor, taken from the stem cell graft. The receptor set was obtained from a human donor who donated a stem cell graft to a child with acute lymphoblastic leukemia.

This clonotype was counted at least ten times. A read error may account for a junction end that differs from germline. V usage is TRBV7-3 and J usage is TRBJ2-5; TRBD2 agrees at 10 bases. CDR3 length equals 15 residues. The germline gives CDR1 SGHTA, CDR2 FQGTGA. CDR3 sequence: CASGLAGDLQETHYF. The CDR3, as DNA: TGTGCCAGCGGCCTAGCGGGGGACCTCCAAGAGACCCATTACTTC.

This rearrangement joins TRBV6-1 to TRBJ1-4; a possible D gene is TRBD1 (6 bases). Germline CDR1 reads MNHNS; CDR2 reads SASEGT. This CDR3 is built from 13 residues. V was shortened by 7 bases and J by 6 bases, with 12 bases between the two germline ends. Here the CDR3 DNA reads TGTGCCAGCACCAGGAACAGGGATGAAAAACTGTTTTTT. This codes for CASTRNRDEKLFF.

There are many counts of this clonotype. V gene TRBV7-9 combines with J gene TRBJ1-4, with TRBD1 matching 9 bases. The ends lost 5 bases at V and 7 bases at J; junction bases unmatched: 14. This CDR3 is 17 amino acids long. Germline lookup yields CDR1 SEHNR and CDR2 FQNEAQ (reference sequence). CDR3 DNA sequence: TGTGCCAGCAGCAACCACCCACAGGGGGCGCCGGGTGAAAAACTGTTTTTT. Protein sequence: CASSNHPQGAPGEKLFF.

This clonotype was detected only a few times. This chain connects TRBV29-1 to TRBJ2-5, with unresolved D. V lost 7 bases and J 5 bases, leaving 17 bases between the germline ends. CDR1 SQVTM and CDR2 ANQGSEA come from the germline V gene. This CDR3 has 13 residues. The CDR3: CSGRAVVGETQYF. CDR3 sequence (DNA): TGCAGCGGCCGTGCGGTGGTGGGGGAGACCCAGTACTTC.

This clonotype occurred many times. The chain joins TRBV5-5 to TRBJ2-5; unclear D gene. Germline loops: CDR1 SGHKS, CDR2 YYEKEE (reference sequence). The V end lost 9 bases, the J end lost 1 base, and 7 bases lay between the germline ends. The CDR3 length is 11 residues. The DNA of the CDR3 is TGTGCCACCGTAGCCCAAGAGACCCAGTACTTC. Its protein product is CATVAQETQYF.

This clonotype was seen many times. The chain joins TRBV20-1 to TRBJ1-5, with D possibly matching TRBD1 (6 bases). The CDR3 extends over 19 amino acids. From germline, CDR1 is DFQATT and CDR2 SNEGSKA (reference sequence). The V end lost 0 bases, the J end lost 4 bases, and 25 bases lay between the germline ends. The CDR3 DNA sequence: TGCAGTGCTAGAGATATGATCGGGGGGGCAGGCCTTGAAAATCAGCCCCAGCATTTT. Amino acid sequence: CSARDMIGGAGLENQPQHF.

The chain is built from TRBV6-5 and TRBJ1-1; no definite D call. The CDR3 length is 17 residues. CDR1 MNHEY and CDR2 SVGAGI come from the germline V gene. The V end lost 0 bases, the J end lost 1 base, and 15 bases lay between the germline ends. CDR3: CASSYSPELEGNTEAFF. CDR3 bases: TGTGCCAGCAGTTACTCCCCGGAGTTGGAGGGGAACACTGAAGCTTTCTTT.

This clonotype was recorded at least ten times. V gene TRBV7-3 combines with J gene TRBJ2-6; the match to TRBD2 covers 10 bases. The CDR3 is 20 residues long. Germline assignment: CDR1 SGHTA and CDR2 FQGTGA. V was pared by 3 bases and J by 1 base, with 12 bases of the junction left unmatched. The CDR3 coding sequence is TGTGCCAGCAGCTTTCCTGACGACCTAGCGGGGGCTTCTGGGGCCAACGTCCTGACTTTC. This encodes CASSFPDDLAGASGANVLTF.

This clonotype showed up just a few times. This chain links TRBV15 with TRBJ2-5; 7 nucleotides match TRBD2. The CDR3 has 15 residues. CDR1 is LNHNV, CDR2 YYDKDF, per germline (reference sequence). The V segment lost 2 bases and the J segment 4 bases; nucleotides outside the gene matches: 7. In DNA form, the CDR3 reads TGTGCCACCAGCAGAAACCTAGCGGTGGTAGAGACCCAGTACTTC. Protein: CATSRNLAVVETQYF.

At least ten counts were recorded for this clonotype. This chain joins TRBV20-1 and TRBJ1-6; D gene uncertain. This CDR3 region has 13 residues. CDR1 and CDR2 (germline): DFQATT, SNEGSKA (reference sequence). The V gene lost 6 bases and the J gene lost 6 bases, with 12 bases spanning the gap. Here the CDR3 DNA reads TGCAGTGCGAGGCGGTCTGGTAATTCACCCCTCCACTTT. Its translation: CSARRSGNSPLHF.

This clonotype was found a few times. The chain combines TRBV4-3 with TRBJ2-1, with no clear D. CDR1 and CDR2 from the germline V gene are LGHNA and YSLEER. The V end was cut by 0 bases, the J end by 0 bases, with 9 bases between. The CDR3 is made up of 16 amino acids. The CDR3 loop reads CASSQEWKSSYNEQFF. DNA of the CDR3: TGCGCCAGCAGCCAAGAATGGAAGAGCTCCTACAATGAGCAGTTCTTC.

This clonotype was seen at least ten times. This chain connects TRBV25-1 to TRBJ2-2, with 9 nucleotides matching TRBD1. V was clipped by 7 bases and J by 7 bases; unmatched bases: 10. CDR3 length: 15 amino acids. The germline CDR1 and CDR2 sequences are MGHDK and SYGVNS. This CDR3 is CASTGQGLSIGELFF. In nucleotides, the CDR3 is TGTGCCAGCACGGGACAGGGCTTATCGATCGGGGAGCTGTTTTTT.

This clonotype was seen a few times. This sequence joins TRBV6-5 and TRBJ2-1, with TRBD1 as a possible D gene (7 bases). Trimming pared 2 bases from V and 14 bases from J, leaving 19 bases between. The CDR3 spans 14 residues. Per the germline V gene, CDR1 is MNHEY and CDR2 is SVGAGI. CDR3 in amino acids: CASSYHYSEGAKFF. The DNA for the CDR3 is TGTGCCAGCAGTTACCACTACTCGGAGGGGGCCAAGTTCTTC.

This clonotype was counted only a few times. The V call is TRBV5-1, the J call TRBJ2-7; D unclear. The length of the CDR3 is 14 residues. Germline values: CDR1 SGHRS, CDR2 YFSETQ. V was trimmed by 2 bases and J by 5 bases, leaving 14 bases between them. The DNA for the CDR3 is TGCGCCAGCAGCTTAGGAGACGTTACAAACGAGCAGTACTTC. Encoded protein: CASSLGDVTNEQYF.

This clonotype came up many times. The chain joins TRBV4-1 to TRBJ1-5; no firm D call. V lost 1 base and J 9 bases, leaving 16 bases between the germline ends. Germline CDR1 and CDR2: MGHRA and YSYEKL. The CDR3 runs 15 residues. The CDR3 DNA reads TGCGCCAGCAGCCAAGTTGTTGCTGTCGGCGGGCCCCAGCATTTT. Amino acid sequence: CASSQVVAVGGPQHF.

This clonotype was detected many times. The chain links TRBV7-8 to TRBJ1-1; D is unresolved. V was shortened by 5 bases and J by 3 bases, with 10 bases between the two germline ends. CDR1 is SGHVS and CDR2 is FQNEAQ in the germline V gene. The CDR3 contains 13 residues. CDR3 sequence (DNA): TGTGCCAGCAGCACCTGGCGGGACACTGAAGCTTTCTTT. Amino acid sequence: CASSTWRDTEAFF. Supplemented by reference TRBV7-8 and TRBJ1-1, the full variable domain reads GAGVSQSPRYKVAKRGQDVALRCDPISGHVSLFWYQQALGQGPEFLTYFQNEAQLDKSGLPSDRFFAERPEGSVSTLKIQRTQQEDSAVYLCASSTWRDTEAFFGQGTRLTVV.

This clonotype occurred many times. The chain uses TRBV11-2 and TRBJ2-7; maybe TRBD1 (6 bases). The CDR3 contains 14 residues. Germline CDR1 and CDR2: SGHAT and FQNNGV. Trimming cost V 3 bases and J 1 base, with 10 bases left between them. DNA for the CDR3: TGTGCCAGCAGCTTCGTGACAGGTTCCTACGAGCAGTACTTC. Translation gives CASSFVTGSYEQYF.

There are many counts of this clonotype. This chain connects TRBV7-2 to TRBJ2-3; D possibly corresponds to TRBD2 (5 bases). Germline loops: CDR1 SGHTA, CDR2 FQGNSA. CDR3 length: 14 amino acids. The V end was cut by 3 bases, the J end by 5 bases, with 12 bases between. CDR3 region: CASSLVRAGDTQYF. CDR3 sequence (DNA): TGTGCCAGCAGCTTGGTGAGGGCGGGAGATACGCAGTATTTT.

Many counts were recorded for this clonotype. The CDR3 region is CASSLLYSGNTIYF. CDR3 coding DNA: TGTGCCAGCAGTTTACTCTACTCTGGAAACACCATATATTTT. This chain uses TRBV12-3 or TRBV12-4 with TRBJ1-3, with D unresolved. The CDR3 is 14 residues long. The ends were cut back, 2 bases at V and 0 bases at J, with 5 bases in the middle.

This clonotype was counted ten times or more. The chain combines TRBV7-2 with TRBJ1-2, with D possibly TRBD1 on 5 matching bases. The CDR3 is made up of 18 amino acids. Per the germline V gene, CDR1 is SGHTA and CDR2 is FQGNSA. Trimming removed 4 bases from V and 5 bases from J, with 26 bases in between. The CDR3 DNA sequence: TGTGCCAGCAGCTCACGATTGACCGGGCCTCGGAAGGGGTATGGCTACACCTTC. Its translation is CASSSRLTGPRKGYGYTF.

This clonotype was found many times. A read error may account for a junction end that differs from germline. This sequence joins TRBV28 and TRBJ2-3, with 8 bases that match TRBD2. From germline, CDR1 is MDHEN and CDR2 SYDVKM. This CDR3 region has 14 residues. The CDR3 region has the DNA TGTGCCAGCAGCCGGGGGGGTGTCACAGATACTCAGTATTTT. This codes for CASSRGGVTDTQYF.